This TCR beta chain was observed in a study of cytomegalovirus exposure and HLA in healthy donors. General study findings and limits: Relative to equally common others, HLA-associated TCR beta chains showed greater clonal expansion in a later analysis. Common viral pathogens seemed, in a later analysis, to connect with several of the most significant clusters. Later analysis demonstrated an association between a missense DCLRE1C variant and TCR beta V- and J-gene trimming. The study flagged about 150 TCR beta chains as cytomegalovirus-associated.

PCR used 60 Vbeta primers and 13 Jbeta primers. Here immunoSEQ multiplex PCR was the method, and the copy in TCRdb shows in-frame clones only, minus some. This sample has about 190,000 clones, with 60% to 80% found just once. Germline V CDR1 and CDR2: LGHNT, FRNRAP. The ends were cut back, 0 bases at V and 8 bases at J, with 16 bases in the middle. The length of the CDR3 is 15 residues. This clone has just a few counts. Its target is unknown. The clonotype was recovered from a woman aged 18 to 35 in good health and CMV-seronegative. Sequenced material: PBMCs. The chain is built from TRBV12-5 and TRBJ1-2, with a possible D match to TRBD1 (5 bases). CDR3 residues: CASGLVLGGVEGYTF. The CDR3 nucleotides read TGTGCTAGTGGTTTGGTATTAGGAGGGGTTGAAGGCTACACCTTC.